The TCR beta chain described here comes from a study of Ad26.COV2.S vaccination and SARS-CoV-2 variants. Study information: Intramuscularly, Ad26.COV2.S was given either once or twice, 56 days apart. Whole-study findings and limits: Placebo recipients and vaccine recipients were similar in non-spike TCR breadth.

J was trimmed by 6 bases and V by 3 bases; bases with no gene match: 16. Germline CDR1 reads SGDLS; CDR2 reads YYNGEE. CDR3 length: 18 amino acids. Only in-frame clones appear in the TCRdb table, and some are missing; sequencing was by immunoSEQ multiplex PCR. The sample holds about half a million clones, approximately 90% seen once. A word on this clone: Its antigen is still unknown.

Noted treatment: 15 to 20 received Ad26.COV2.S at low or high dose, single or two shots; about 5 received placebo; per-sample allocation not given. Samples were taken on day 63 after the first vaccine or placebo injection. SARS-CoV-2 spike from the Wuhan strain was encoded by the vaccine, an Ad26 vector. The TCR was taken from a person aged 18-65 years who received the Ad26.COV2.S COVID-19 vaccine or a placebo. The chain couples TRBV9 to TRBJ2-3; 10 bases agree with TRBD2. The sample in question was peripheral blood, obtained in a trial of Ad26.COV2.S vaccine versus placebo. The CDR3 here is CASSGVAGGLSRLDTQYF. Written as DNA, the CDR3 is TGTGCCAGCAGCGGGGTAGCGGGGGGCCTTTCCCGATTGGATACGCAGTATTTT. Full variable domain (remainder filled in from reference TRBV9 and TRBJ2-3): DSGVTQTPKHLITATGQRVTLRCSPRSGDLSVYWYQQSLDQGLQFLIQYYNGEERAKGNILERFSAQQFPDLHSELNLSSLELGDSALYFCASSGVAGGLSRLDTQYFGPGTRLTVL.